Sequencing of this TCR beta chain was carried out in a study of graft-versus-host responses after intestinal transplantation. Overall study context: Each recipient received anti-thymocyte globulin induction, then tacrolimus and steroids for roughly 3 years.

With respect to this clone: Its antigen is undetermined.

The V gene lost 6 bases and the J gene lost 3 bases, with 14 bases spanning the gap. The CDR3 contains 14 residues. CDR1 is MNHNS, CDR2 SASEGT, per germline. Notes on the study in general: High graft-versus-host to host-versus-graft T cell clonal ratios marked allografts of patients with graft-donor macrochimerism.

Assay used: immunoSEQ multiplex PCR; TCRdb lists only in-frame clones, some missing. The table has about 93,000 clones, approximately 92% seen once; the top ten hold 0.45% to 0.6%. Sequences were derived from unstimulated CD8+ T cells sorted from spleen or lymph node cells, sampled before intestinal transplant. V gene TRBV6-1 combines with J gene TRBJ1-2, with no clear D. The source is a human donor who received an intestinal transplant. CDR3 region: CASSAIREDYGYTF. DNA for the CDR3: TGTGCCAGCAGCGCCATAAGGGAGGACTATGGCTACACCTTC.